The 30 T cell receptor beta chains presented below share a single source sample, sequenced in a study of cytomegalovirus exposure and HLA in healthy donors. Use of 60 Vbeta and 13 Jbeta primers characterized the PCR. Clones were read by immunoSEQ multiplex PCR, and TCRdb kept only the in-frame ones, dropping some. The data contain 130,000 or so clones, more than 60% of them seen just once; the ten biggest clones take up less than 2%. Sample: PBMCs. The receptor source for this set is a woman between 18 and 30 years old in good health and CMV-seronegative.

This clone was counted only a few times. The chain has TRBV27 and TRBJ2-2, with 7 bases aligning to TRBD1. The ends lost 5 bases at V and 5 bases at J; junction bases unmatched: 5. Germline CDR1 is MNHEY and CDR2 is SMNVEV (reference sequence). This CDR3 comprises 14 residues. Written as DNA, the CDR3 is TGTGCCAGCAGTACAGGGGTTAGGACCGGGGAGCTGTTTTTT. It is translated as CASSTGVRTGELFF.

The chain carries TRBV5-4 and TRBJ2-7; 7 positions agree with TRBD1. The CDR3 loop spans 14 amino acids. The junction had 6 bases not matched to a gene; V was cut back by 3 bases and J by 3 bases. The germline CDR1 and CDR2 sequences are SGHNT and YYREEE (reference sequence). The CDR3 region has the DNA TGTGCCAGCAGCTACGACAGGGTGGGCTACGAGCAGTACTTC. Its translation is CASSYDRVGYEQYF. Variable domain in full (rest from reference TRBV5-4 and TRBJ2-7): ETGVTQSPTHLIKTRGQQVTLRCSSQSGHNTVSWYQQALGQGPQFIFQYYREEENGRGNFPPRFSGLQFPNYSSELNVNALELDDSALYLCASSYDRVGYEQYFGPGTRLTVT.

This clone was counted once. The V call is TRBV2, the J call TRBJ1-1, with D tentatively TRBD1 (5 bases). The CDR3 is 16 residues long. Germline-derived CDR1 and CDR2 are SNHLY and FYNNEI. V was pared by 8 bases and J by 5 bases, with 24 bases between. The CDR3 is CASGGGRALLGTEAFF. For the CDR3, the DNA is TGTGCCAGCGGTGGAGGCAGGGCTTTATTAGGTACTGAAGCTTTCTTT.

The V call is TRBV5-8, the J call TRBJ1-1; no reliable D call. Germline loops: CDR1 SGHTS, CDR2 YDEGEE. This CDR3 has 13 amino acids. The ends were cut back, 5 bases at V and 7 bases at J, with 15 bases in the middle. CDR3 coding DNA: TGTGCCAGCAGGAGCTCAAACGGAGGTGAAGCTTTCTTT. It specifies CASRSSNGGEAFF.

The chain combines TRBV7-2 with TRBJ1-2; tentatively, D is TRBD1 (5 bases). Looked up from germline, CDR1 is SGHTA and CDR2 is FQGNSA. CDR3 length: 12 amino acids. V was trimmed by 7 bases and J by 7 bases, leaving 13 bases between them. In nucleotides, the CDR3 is TGTGCCAGCACCCCCCAGGGCGGTGGCTACACCTTC. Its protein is CASTPQGGGYTF.

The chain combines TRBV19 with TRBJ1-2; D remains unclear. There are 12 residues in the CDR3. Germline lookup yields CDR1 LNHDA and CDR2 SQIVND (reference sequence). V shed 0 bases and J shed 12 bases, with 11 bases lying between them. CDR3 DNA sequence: TGTGCCAGTAGTATAGAATCTCGGGATCACACCTTC. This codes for CASSIESRDHTF.

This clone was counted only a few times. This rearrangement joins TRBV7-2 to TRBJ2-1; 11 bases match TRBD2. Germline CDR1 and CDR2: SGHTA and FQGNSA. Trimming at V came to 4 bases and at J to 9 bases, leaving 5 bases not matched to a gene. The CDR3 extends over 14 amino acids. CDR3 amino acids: CASSSLAGEGEQFF. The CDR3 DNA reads TGTGCCAGCAGCTCACTAGCGGGAGAAGGTGAGCAGTTCTTC.

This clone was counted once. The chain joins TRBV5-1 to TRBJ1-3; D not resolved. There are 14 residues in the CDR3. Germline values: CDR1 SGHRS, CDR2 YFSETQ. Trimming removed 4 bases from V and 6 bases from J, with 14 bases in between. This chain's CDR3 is CASSLSEAKNTIYF. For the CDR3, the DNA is TGCGCCAGCAGCCTTAGTGAGGCCAAAAACACCATATATTTT.

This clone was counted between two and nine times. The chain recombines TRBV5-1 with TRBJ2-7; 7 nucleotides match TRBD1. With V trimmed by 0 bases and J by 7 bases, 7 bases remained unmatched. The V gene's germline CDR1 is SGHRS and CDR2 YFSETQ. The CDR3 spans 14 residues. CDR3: CASSLGAPRGEQYF. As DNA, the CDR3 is TGCGCCAGCAGCTTGGGGGCCCCCAGGGGGGAGCAGTACTTC. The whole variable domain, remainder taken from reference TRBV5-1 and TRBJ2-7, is KAGVTQTPRYLIKTRGQQVTLSCSPISGHRSVSWYQQTPGQGLQFLFEYFSETQRNKGNFPGRFSGRQFSNSRSEMNVSTLELGDSALYLCASSLGAPRGEQYFGPGTRLTVT.

The CDR3 coding sequence is TGCGCCAGCAGCCAAGGACCCTCGAGCGGCGCCTACGAGCAGTACTTC. Residues: CASSQGPSSGAYEQYF. The chain couples TRBV4-1 to TRBJ2-7, with a possible D match to TRBD2 (5 bases). Trimming removed 1 base at V and 2 bases at J, with 15 bases between. The CDR3 covers 16 residues. In germline, CDR1 is MGHRA, CDR2 YSYEKL.

The CDR3 DNA reads TGTGCCAGCACCCCACTGGACAGAAACATTCAGTACTTC. It specifies CASTPLDRNIQYF. The chain has TRBV6-5 and TRBJ2-4; TRBD1 might be the D (6 bases). The CDR3 spans 13 residues. CDR1 is MNHEY and CDR2 is SVGAGI in the germline V gene. The ends were cut back, 7 bases at V and 6 bases at J, with 13 bases in the middle.

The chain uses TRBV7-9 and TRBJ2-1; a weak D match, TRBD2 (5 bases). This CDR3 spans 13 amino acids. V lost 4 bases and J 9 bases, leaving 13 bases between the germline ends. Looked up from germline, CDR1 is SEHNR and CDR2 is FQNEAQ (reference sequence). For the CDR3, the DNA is TGTGCCAGCAGCTATCGTCAAGGAGGTGAGCAGTTCTTC. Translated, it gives CASSYRQGGEQFF.

CDR3 protein: CASMDRLSSGANVLTF. The DNA of the CDR3 is TGTGCCAGCATGGACAGACTAAGCTCTGGGGCCAACGTCCTGACTTTC. The chain recombines TRBV25-1 with TRBJ2-6; TRBD1 might be the D (6 bases). Germline V lookup: CDR1 MGHDK, CDR2 SYGVNS. The CDR3 is 16 residues long. The V and J ends lost 7 bases and 0 bases respectively, with 13 bases between them.

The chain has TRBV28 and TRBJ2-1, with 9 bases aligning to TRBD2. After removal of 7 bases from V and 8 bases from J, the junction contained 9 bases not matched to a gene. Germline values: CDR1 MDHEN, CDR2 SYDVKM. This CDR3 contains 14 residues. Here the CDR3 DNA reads TGTGCCAGCAAGATCACTAGCGGGTGGGATGAGCAGTTCTTC. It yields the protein CASKITSGWDEQFF.

CDR3 sequence reads: CASSYSGQARTQYF. For the CDR3, the DNA is TGTGCCAGCAGTTACTCCGGACAGGCACGCACGCAGTATTTT. This chain links TRBV6-5 with TRBJ2-3; 7 nucleotides line up with TRBD1. The CDR3 length is 14 residues. The junction had 6 bases not matched to a gene; V was cut back by 0 bases and J by 9 bases. Germline V gene data show CDR1 as MNHEY and CDR2 as SVGAGI.

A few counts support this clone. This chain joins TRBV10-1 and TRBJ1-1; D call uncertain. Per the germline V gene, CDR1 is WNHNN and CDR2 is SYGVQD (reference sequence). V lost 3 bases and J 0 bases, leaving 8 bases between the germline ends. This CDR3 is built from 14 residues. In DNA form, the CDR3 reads TGCGCCAGCAGTGACGGGGAGGTGAACACTGAAGCTTTCTTT. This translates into CASSDGEVNTEAFF.

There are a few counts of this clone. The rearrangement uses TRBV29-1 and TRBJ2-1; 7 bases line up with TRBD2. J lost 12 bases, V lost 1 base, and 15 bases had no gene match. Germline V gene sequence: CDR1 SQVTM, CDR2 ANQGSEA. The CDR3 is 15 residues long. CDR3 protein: CSVEAVLAAQWGQFF. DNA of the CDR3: TGCAGCGTTGAAGCCGTCCTAGCGGCACAGTGGGGGCAGTTCTTC.

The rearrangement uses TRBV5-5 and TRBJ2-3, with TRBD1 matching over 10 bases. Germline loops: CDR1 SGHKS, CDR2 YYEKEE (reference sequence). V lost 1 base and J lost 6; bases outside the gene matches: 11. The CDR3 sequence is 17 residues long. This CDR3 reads CASSLNPGTGEMDTQYF. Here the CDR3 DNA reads TGTGCCAGCAGCTTGAACCCCGGGACAGGGGAAATGGATACGCAGTATTTT. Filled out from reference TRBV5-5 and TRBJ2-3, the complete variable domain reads DAGVTQSPTHLIKTRGQQVTLRCSPISGHKSVSWYQQVLGQGPQFIFQYYEKEERGRGNFPDRFSARQFPNYSSELNVNALLLGDSALYLCASSLNPGTGEMDTQYFGPGTRLTVL.

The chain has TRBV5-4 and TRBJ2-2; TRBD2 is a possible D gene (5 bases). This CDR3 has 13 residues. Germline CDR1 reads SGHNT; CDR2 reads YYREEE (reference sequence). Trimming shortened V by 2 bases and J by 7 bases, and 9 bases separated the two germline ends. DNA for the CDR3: TGTGCCAGCAGCTTCGACCGGGACGGGGAGCTGTTTTTT. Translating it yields CASSFDRDGELFF.

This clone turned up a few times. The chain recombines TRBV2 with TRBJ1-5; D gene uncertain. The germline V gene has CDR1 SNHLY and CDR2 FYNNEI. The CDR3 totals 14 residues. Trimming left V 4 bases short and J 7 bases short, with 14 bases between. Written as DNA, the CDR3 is TGTGCCAGCAGTGGGTCGAGGGAGGTGCAGCCCCAGCATTTT. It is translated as CASSGSREVQPQHF.

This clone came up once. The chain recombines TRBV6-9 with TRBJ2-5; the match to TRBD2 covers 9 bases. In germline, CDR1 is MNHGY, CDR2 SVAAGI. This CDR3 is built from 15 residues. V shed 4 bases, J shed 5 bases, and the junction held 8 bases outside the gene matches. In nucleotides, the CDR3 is TGTGCCAGCAGTTCTTCTCGCGGGAGGGATGAGACCCAGTACTTC. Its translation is CASSSSRGRDETQYF.

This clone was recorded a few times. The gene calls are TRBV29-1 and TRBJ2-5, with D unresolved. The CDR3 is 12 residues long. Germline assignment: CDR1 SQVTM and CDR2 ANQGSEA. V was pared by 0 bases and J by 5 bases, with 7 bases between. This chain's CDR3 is CSVEDFGETQYF. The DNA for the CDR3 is TGCAGCGTTGAAGATTTCGGGGAGACCCAGTACTTC.

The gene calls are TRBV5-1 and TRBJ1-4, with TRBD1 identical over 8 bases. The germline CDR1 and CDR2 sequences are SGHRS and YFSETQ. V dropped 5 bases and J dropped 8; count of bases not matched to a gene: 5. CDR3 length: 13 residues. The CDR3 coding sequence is TGCGCCAGCAGGCCGGGACAGGCCGAAAAACTGTTTTTT. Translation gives CASRPGQAEKLFF. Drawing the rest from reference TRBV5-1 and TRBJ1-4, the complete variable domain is KAGVTQTPRYLIKTRGQQVTLSCSPISGHRSVSWYQQTPGQGLQFLFEYFSETQRNKGNFPGRFSGRQFSNSRSEMNVSTLELGDSALYLCASRPGQAEKLFFGSGTQLSVL.

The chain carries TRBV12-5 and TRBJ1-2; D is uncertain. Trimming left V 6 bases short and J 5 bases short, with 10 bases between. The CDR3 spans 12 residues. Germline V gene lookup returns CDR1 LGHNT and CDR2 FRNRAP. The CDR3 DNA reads TGTGCTAGTGGCTCTCCCTCGTATGGCTACACCTTC. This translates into CASGSPSYGYTF.

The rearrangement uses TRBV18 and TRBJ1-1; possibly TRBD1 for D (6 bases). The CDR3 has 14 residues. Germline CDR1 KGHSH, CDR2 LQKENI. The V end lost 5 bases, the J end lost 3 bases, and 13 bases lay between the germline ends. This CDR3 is CASSSSSGDTEAFF. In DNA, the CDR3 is TGTGCCAGCTCATCTAGCTCAGGGGACACTGAAGCTTTCTTT.

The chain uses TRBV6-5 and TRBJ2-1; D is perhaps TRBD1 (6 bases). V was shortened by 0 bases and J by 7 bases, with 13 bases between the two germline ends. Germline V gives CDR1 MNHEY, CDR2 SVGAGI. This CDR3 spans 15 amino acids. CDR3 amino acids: CASSYSTRGNNEQFF. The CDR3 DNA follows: TGTGCCAGCAGTTACTCTACCAGGGGTAATAATGAGCAGTTCTTC.

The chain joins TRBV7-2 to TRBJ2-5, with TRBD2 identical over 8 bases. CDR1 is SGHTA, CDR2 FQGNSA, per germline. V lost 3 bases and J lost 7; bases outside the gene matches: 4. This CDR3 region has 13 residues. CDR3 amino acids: CASSLGLAGTQYF. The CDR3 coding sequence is TGTGCCAGCAGCTTGGGGCTAGCGGGGACCCAGTACTTC.

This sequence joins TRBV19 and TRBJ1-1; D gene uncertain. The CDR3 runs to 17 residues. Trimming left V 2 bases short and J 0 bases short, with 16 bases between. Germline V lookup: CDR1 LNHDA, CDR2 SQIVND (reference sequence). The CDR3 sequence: CASSIYQAQIVNTEAFF. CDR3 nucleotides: TGTGCCAGTAGTATATATCAGGCCCAGATAGTGAACACTGAAGCTTTCTTT.

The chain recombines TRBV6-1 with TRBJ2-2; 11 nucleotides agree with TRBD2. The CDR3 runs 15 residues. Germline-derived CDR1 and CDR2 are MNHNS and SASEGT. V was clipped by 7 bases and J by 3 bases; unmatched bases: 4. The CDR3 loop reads CASTLLAGDTGELFF. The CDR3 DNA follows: TGTGCCAGCACGTTACTAGCGGGGGACACCGGGGAGCTGTTTTTT.

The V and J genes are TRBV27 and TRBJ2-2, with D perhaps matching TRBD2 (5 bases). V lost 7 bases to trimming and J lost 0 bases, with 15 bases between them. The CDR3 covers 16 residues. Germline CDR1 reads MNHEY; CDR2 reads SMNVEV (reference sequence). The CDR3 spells CASTYIAFANTGELFF. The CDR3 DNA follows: TGTGCCAGCACCTACATAGCGTTCGCGAACACCGGGGAGCTGTTTTTT.